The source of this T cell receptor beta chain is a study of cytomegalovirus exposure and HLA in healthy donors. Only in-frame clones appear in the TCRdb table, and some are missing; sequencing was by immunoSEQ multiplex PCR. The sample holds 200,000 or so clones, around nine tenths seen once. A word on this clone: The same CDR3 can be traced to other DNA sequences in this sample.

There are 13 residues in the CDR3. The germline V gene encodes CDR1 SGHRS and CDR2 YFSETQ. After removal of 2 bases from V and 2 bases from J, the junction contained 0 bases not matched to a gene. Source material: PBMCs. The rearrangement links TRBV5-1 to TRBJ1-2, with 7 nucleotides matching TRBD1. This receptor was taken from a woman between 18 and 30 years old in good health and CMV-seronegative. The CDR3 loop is CASSLQGNYGYTF. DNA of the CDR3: TGCGCCAGCAGCTTACAGGGGAACTATGGCTACACCTTC.